Given below is one T cell receptor beta chain in context. Those patients picked for sequencing had displayed CD8+CD57+ cell expansion on flow cytometry. Each of the patients presented with severe acquired aplastic anemia. The data stem from a study of CD8+CD57+ T cells in acquired aplastic anemia. Investigators profiled TCR beta VDJ and CDR3 from genomic DNA template. Each CDR3 protein gets one entry after TCRdb re-called the reads with MiXCR. This table holds some 200,000 distinct CDR3 sequences, roughly 50% found once. Germline V gene lookup returns CDR1 SGHRS and CDR2 YFSETQ. The CDR3 consists of 15 residues. With 4 bases clipped from V and 8 bases from J, the junction kept 4 bases outside the gene matches.

The V call is TRBV5-1, the J call TRBJ1-6; the match to TRBD1 covers 12 bases. The sequence came from a human donor with aplastic anemia. Sequencing used sorted CD4+, CD8+, or CD8+CD57+ T cells (not recorded which) from PBMCs. This chain's CDR3 is CASSPGQGADSPLHF. DNA of the CDR3: TGCGCCAGCAGCCCGGGACAGGGGGCGGATTCACCCCTCCACTTT.